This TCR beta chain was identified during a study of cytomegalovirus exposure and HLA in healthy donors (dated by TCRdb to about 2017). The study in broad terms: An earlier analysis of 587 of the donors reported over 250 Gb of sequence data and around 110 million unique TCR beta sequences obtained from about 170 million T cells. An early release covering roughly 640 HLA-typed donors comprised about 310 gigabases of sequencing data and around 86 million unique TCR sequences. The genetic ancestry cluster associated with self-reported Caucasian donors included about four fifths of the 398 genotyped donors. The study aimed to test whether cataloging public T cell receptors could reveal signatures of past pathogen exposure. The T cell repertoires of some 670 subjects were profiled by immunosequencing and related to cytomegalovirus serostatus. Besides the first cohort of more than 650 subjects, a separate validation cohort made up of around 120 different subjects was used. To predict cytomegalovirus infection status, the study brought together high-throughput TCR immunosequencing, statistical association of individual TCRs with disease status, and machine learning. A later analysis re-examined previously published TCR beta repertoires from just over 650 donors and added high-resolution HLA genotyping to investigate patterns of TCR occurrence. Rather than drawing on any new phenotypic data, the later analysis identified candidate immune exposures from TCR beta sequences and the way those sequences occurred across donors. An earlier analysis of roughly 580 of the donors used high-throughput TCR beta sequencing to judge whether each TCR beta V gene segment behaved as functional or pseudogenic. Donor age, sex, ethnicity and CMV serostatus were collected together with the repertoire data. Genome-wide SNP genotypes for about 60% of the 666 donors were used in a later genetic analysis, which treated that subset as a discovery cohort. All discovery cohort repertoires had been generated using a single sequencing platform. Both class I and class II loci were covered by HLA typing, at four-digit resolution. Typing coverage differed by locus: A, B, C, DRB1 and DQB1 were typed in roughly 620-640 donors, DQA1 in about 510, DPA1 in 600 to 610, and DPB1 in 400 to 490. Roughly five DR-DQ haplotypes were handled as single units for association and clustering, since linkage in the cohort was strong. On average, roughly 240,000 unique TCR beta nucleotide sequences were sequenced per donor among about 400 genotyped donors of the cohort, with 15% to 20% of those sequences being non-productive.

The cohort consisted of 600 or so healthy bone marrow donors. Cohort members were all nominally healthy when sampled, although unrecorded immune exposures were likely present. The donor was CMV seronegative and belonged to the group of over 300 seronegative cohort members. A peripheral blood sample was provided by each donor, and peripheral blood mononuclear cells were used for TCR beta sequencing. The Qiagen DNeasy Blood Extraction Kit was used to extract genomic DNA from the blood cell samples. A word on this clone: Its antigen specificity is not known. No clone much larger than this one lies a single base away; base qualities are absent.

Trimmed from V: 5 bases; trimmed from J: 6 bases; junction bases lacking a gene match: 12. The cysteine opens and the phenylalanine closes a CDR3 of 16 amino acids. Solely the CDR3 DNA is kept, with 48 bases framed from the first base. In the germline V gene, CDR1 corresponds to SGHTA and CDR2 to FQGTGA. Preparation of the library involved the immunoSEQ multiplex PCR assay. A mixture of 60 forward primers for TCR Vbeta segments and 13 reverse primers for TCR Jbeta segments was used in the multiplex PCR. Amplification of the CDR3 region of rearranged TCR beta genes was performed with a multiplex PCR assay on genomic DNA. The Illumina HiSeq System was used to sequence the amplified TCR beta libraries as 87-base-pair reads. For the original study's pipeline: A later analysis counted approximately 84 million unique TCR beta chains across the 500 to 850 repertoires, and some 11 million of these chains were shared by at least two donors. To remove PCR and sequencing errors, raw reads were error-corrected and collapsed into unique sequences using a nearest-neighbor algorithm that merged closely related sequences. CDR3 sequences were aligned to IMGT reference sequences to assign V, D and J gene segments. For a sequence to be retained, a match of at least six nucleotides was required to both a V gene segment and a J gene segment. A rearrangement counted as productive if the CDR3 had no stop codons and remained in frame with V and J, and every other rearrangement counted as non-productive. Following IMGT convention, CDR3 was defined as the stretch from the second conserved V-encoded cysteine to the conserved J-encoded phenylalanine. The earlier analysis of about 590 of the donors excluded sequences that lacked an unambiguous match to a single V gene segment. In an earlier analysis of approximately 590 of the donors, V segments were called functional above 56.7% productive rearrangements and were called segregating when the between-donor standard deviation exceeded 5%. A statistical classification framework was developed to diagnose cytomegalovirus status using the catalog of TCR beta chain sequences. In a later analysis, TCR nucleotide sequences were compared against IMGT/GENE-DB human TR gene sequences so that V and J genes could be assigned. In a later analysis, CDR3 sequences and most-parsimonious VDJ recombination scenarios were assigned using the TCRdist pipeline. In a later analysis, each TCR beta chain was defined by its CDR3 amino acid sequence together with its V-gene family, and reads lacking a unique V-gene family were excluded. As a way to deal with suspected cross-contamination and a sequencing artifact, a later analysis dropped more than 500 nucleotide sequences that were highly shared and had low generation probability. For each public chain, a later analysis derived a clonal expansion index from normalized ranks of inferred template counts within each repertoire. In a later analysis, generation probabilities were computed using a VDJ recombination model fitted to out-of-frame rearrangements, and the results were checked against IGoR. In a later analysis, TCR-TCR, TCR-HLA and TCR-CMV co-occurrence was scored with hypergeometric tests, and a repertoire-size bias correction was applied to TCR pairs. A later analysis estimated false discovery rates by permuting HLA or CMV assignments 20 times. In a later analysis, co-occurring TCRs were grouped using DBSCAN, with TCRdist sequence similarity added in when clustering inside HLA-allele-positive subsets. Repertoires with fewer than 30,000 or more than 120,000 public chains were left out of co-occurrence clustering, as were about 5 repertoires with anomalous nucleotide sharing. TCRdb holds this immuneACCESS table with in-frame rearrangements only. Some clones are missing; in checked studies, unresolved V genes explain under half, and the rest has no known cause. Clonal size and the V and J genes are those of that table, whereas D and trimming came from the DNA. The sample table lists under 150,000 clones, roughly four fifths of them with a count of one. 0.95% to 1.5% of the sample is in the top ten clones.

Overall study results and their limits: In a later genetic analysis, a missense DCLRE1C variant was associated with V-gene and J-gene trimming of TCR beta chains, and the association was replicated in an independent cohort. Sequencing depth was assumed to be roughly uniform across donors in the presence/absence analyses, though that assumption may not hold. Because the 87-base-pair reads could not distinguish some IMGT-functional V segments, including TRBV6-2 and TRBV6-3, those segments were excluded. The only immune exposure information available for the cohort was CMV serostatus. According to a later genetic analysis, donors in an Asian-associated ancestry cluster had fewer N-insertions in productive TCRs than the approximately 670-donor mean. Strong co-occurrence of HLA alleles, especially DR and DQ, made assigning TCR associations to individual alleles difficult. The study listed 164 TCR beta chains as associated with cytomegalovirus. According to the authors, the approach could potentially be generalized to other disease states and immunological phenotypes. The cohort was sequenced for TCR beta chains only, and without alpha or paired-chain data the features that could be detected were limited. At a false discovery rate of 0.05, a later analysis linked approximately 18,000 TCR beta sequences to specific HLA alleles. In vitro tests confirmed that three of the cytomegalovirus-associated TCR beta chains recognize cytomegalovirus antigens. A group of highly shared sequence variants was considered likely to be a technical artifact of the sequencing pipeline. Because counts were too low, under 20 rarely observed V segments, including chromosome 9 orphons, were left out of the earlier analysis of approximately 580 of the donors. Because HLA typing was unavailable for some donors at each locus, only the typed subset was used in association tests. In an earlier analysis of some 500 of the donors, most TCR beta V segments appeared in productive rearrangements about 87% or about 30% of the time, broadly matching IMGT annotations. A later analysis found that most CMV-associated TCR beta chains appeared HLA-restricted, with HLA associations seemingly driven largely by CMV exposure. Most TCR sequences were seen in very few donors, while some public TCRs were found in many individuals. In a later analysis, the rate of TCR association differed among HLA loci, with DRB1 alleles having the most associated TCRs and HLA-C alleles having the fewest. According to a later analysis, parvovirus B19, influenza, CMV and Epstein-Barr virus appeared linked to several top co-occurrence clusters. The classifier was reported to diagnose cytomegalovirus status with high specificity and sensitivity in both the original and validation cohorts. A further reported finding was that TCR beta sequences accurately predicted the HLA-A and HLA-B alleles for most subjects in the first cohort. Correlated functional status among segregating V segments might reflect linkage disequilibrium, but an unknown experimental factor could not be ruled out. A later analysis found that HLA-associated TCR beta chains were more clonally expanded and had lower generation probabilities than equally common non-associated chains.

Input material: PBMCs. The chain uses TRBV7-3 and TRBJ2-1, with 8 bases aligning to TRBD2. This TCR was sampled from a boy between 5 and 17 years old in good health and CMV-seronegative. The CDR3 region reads CASSPTGGASGNEQFF. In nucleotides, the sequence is TGTGCCAGCAGCCCCACGGGAGGGGCAAGTGGCAATGAGCAGTTCTTC.